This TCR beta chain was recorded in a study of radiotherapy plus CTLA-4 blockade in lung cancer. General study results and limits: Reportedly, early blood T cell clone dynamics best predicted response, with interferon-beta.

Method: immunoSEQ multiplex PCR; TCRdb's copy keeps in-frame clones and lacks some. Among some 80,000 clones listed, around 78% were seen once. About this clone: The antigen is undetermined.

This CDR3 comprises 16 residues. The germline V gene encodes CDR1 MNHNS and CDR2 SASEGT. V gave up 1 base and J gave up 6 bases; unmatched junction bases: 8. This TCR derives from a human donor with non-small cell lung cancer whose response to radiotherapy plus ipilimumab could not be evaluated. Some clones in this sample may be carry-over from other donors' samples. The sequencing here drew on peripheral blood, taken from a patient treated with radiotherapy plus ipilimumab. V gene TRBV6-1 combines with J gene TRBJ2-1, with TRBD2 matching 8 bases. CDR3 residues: CASSEEGSGARNEQFF. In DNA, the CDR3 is TGTGCCAGCAGTGAAGAAGGTAGCGGGGCTCGCAATGAGCAGTTCTTC.